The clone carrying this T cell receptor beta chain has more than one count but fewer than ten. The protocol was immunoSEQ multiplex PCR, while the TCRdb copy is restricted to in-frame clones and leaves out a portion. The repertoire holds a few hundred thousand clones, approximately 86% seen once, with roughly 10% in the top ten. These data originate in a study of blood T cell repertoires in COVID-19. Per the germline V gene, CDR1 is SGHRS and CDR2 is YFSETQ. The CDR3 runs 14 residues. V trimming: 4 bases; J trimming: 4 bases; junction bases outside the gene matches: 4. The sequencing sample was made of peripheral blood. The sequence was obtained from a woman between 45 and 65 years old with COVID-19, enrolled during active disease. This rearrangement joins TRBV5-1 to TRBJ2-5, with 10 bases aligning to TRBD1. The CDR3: CASSQTGGRETQYF. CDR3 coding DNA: TGCGCCAGCAGCCAGACAGGGGGCAGAGAGACCCAGTACTTC.